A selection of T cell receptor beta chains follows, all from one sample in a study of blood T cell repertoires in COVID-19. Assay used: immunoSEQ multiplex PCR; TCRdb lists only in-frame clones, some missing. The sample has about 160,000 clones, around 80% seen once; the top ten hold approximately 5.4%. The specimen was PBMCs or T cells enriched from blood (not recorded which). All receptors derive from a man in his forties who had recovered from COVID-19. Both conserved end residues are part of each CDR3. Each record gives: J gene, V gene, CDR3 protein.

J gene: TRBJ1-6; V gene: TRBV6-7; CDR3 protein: CASSYSMARDSPLHF
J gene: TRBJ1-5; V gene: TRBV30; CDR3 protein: CAWSVTATGPQHF
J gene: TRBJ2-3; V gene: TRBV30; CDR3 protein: CAWSVARTSGVTDTQYF
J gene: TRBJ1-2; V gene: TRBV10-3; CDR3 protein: CAISVPSHGFSTGSDGYTF
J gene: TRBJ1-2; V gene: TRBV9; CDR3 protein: CASSGSTGHYGYTF
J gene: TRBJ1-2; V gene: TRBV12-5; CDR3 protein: CASGLVPGYGYTF
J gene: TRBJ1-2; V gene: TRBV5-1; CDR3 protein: CASSRGDYGYTF
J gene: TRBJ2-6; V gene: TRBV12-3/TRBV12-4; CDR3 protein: CASSLTGVLTF
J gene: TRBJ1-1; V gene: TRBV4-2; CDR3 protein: CASSQVQGGGMNTEAFF
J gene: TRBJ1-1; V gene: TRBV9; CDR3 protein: CASSVVGGLTEAFF
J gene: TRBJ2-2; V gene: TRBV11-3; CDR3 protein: CASSFNERQGVTGELFF
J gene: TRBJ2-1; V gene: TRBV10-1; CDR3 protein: CASSDPGTGINEQFF
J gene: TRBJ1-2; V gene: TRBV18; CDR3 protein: CASSPDPGGDYGYTF
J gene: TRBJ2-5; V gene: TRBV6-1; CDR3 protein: CASSARGSGGYQETQYF
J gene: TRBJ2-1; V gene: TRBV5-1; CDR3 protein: CASSLAELGQGYNEQFF
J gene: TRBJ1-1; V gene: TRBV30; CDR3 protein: CAWTGQGEAFF
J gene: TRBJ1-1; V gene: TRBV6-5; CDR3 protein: CASRGDYMNTEAFF
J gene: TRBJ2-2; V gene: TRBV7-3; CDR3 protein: CASSLKGVEGTGELFF
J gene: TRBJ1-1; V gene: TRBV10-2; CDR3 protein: CASSESRSATEAFF
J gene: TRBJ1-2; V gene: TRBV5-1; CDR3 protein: CASSPRGEGDGYTF
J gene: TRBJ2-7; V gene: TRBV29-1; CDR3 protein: CSVGSGPYEQYF
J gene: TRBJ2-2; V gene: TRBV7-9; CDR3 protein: CASRTLDTGELFF
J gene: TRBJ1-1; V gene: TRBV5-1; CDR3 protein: CASSLDRNTEAFF
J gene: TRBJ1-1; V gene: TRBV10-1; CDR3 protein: CASRSDRANTEAFF
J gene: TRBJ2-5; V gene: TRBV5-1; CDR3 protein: CASSSSGGEETQYF
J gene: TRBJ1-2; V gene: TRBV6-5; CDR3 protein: CASSYSRSPPDGYTF
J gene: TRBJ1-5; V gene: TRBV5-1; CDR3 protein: CASSLGDSPNQPQHF
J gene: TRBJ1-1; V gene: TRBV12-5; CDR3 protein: CASGSTGLAFF
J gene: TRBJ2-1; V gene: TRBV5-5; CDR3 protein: CASSTSGGAGNEQFF
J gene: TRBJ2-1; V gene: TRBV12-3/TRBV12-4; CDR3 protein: CASSFLAEQFF
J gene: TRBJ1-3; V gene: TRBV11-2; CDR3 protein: CASSLQGTENTIYF
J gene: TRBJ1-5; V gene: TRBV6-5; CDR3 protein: CASSNQGGMRPQHF
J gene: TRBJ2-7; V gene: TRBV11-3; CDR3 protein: CASSLGAVPSYEQYF
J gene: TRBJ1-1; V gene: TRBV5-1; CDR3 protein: CASYDGDSYTEAFF
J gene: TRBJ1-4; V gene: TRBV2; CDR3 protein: CASRTQGVNEKLFF
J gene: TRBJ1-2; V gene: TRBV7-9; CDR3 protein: CASSLQGQGNYGYTF
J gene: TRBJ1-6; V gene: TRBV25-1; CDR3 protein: CASSEWGVNSPLHF
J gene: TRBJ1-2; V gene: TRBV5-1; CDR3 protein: CASSLEWVTTGFTDYGYTF
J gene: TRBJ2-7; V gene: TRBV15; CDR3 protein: CATSSPEGSHEQYF
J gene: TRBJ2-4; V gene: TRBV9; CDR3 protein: CASSVGGASNIQYF
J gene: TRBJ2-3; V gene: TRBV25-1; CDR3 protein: CASSDPSGTDTQYF
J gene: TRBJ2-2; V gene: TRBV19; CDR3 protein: CASSIRTGNTGELFF
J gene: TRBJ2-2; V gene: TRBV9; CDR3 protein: CASSWGQGGRGGELFF